Listed below are T cell receptor beta chains from one sample, sequenced in a study of CD8 T cells in ankylosing spondylitis. TCRdb itself ran the 5' RACE reads through MiXCR, one entry per CDR3 protein. The sample carries around 770,000 distinct CDR3 sequences, about 11% recorded once. The sample taken for sequencing was blood, either unsorted or a sorted T cell fraction (not recorded which). Receptors were obtained from a male donor with ankylosing spondylitis. The CDR3 runs from the conserved cysteine through the conserved F or W. A D gene is named only where the DNA matches it firmly. Clone size, where shown, is once, few, many, or a class for clones that have expanded.

size	V	D	length	J	DNA	CDR3
-	TRBV29-1	-	13	TRBJ1-5	TGCAGCGTTTCGAATGGGGGAAATCAGCCCCAGCATTTT	CSVSNGGNQPQHF
few	TRBV9	-	15	TRBJ2-5	TGTGCCAGCAGCGTAGGAGGCAGTGGCCAAGAGACCCAGTACTTC	CASSVGGSGQETQYF
-	TRBV20-1	-	12	TRBJ2-1	TGCAGTGCTGGGTTACGGTACAATGAGCAGTTCTTC	CSAGLRYNEQFF
-	TRBV3-1	-	14	TRBJ2-1	TGTGCCAGCAGCCAAGATCTCTCTGCGGATGAGCAGTTCTTC	CASSQDLSADEQFF
few	TRBV24-1	-	16	TRBJ2-1	TGTGCCACCAGTGGCCAGACCGGGACAAAGTGGTTTGAGCAGTTCTTC	CATSGQTGTKWFEQFF
-	TRBV27	-	15	TRBJ1-5	TGTGCCAGCAGCCCGGACAGACATCCCGGGAAGCCCCAGCATTTT	CASSPDRHPGKPQHF
-	TRBV7-6	TRBD1	15	TRBJ2-7	TGTGCCAGCAGCCAACTGGGACAGGCCTCCTACGAGCAGTACTTC	CASSQLGQASYEQYF
-	TRBV5-6	-	14	TRBJ2-7	TGTGCCAGCAGCTCGGGGCTAATCTGCTACGAGCAGTACTTC	CASSSGLICYEQYF
many	TRBV10-3	TRBD1	13	TRBJ2-2	TGTGCCACCGGACAGGGACGCACCGGGGAGCTGTTTTTT	CATGQGRTGELFF
many	TRBV7-2	-	14	TRBJ2-3	TGTGCCAGCAGCCTGGACGGATTCACAGATACGCAGTATTTT	CASSLDGFTDTQYF
-	TRBV7-9	-	15	TRBJ1-1	TGTGCCAGCAGCTTACAATGGGAGATGAACACTGAAGCTTTCTTT	CASSLQWEMNTEAFF
-	TRBV20-1	-	11	TRBJ1-2	TGCAGTGCCCCCATCGGGGGAGGCTACACCTTC	CSAPIGGGYTF
-	TRBV18	-	12	TRBJ1-1	TGTGCCAGCTCACCAGGGGAGGGTGAAGCTTTCTTT	CASSPGEGEAFF
few	TRBV18	-	19	TRBJ1-1	TGTGCCAGCTCACCTAGGGTCATAATAAGCGAGGGCATGAACACTGAAGCTTTCTTT	CASSPRVIISEGMNTEAFF
-	TRBV20-1	-	16	TRBJ2-7	TGCAGTGCTAGAGTCCCTGGGCAGGACCGCTCCTACGAGCAGTACTTC	CSARVPGQDRSYEQYF
-	TRBV12-3/TRBV12-4	-	15	TRBJ2-7	TGTGCCAGCAGCCCGTCGGGCAGGGACTTCTACGAGCAGTACTTC	CASSPSGRDFYEQYF
many	TRBV6-2/TRBV6-3	TRBD2	15	TRBJ2-7	TGTGCCAGCAGTTACAATAGCGGGAATACCTACGAGCAGTACTTC	CASSYNSGNTYEQYF
few	TRBV20-1	TRBD2	14	TRBJ2-3	TGCAGTGCTAAAAGGGGCGGGAGCGGAGATACGCAGTATTTT	CSAKRGGSGDTQYF
many	TRBV10-3	-	15	TRBJ2-7	TGTGCCATCAGGTTTAGCGGAGATAGCTCCTACGAGCAGTACTTC	CAIRFSGDSSYEQYF
few	TRBV19	-	16	TRBJ1-1	TGTGCCAGTAGTGCTATGACGGGGAGAGGGAGAACTGAAGCTTTCTTT	CASSAMTGRGRTEAFF
-	TRBV12-3/TRBV12-4	-	14	TRBJ2-3	TGTGCCAGCAAACCGGGACTTACCACAGATACGCAGTATTTT	CASKPGLTTDTQYF
-	TRBV4-1	TRBD2	21	TRBJ2-1	TGCGCCAGCAGCCAAGAGGTGGCTAGCGGGAGCCGTTTAAGCTCCTACAATGAGCAGTTCTTC	CASSQEVASGSRLSSYNEQFF
many	TRBV7-2	-	14	TRBJ2-5	TGTGCCAGCAGCTTACGGACGGTACAAGAGACCCAGTACTTC	CASSLRTVQETQYF
many	TRBV11-2	-	16	TRBJ2-3	TGTGCCAGCAGCTTAGCCCTGAGATTTCTCCCAGATACGCAGTATTTT	CASSLALRFLPDTQYF
-	TRBV18	-	13	TRBJ2-7	TGTGCCAGCTCACCGGGCCGTCACTACGAGCAGTACTTC	CASSPGRHYEQYF
few	TRBV20-1	-	14	TRBJ1-3	TGCAGTGCTGTTCACAGCCTCTCTGGAAACACCATATATTTT	CSAVHSLSGNTIYF
few	TRBV10-3	TRBD1	15	TRBJ1-1	TGTGCCATCAGTGGGGGACAGGGAGGATGGACTGAAGCTTTCTTT	CAISGGQGGWTEAFF
few	TRBV5-5	-	13	TRBJ2-1	TGTGCCAGCAGCTTCTGGGGGCGCAATGAGCAGTTCTTC	CASSFWGRNEQFF
many	TRBV5-1	-	15	TRBJ2-5	TGCGCCAGCAGCTTGGGTGGGCCTGAGGCAGAGACCCAGTACTTC	CASSLGGPEAETQYF